The source of this T cell receptor (beta chain) is a study of T-cell reconstitution after alpha-beta-depleted transplantation in children. Unique molecular identifiers were incorporated during preparation of the TCRbeta library. TCRdb re-called the PCR reads through MiXCR, storing one row per CDR3 protein. The table lists roughly 190,000 distinct CDR3 sequences, roughly 15% of them singletons. Trimming stripped 5 bases from V and 15 bases from J, with 26 bases between. The CDR3 consists of 15 residues. The sample consisted of PBMCs from the stem cell graft donor, taken from the stem cell graft. The gene calls are TRBV12-3 or TRBV12-4 and TRBJ2-1; perhaps TRBD2 as D (6 bases). This receptor was identified in a human donor who donated a stem cell graft to a child with acute lymphoblastic leukemia. This CDR3 reads CASSTGTLELRWLFF. The CDR3 bases are TGTGCCAGCAGTACTGGGACTCTAGAGCTGCGTTGGCTGTTCTTC.